Ten or more counts support the clone carrying this T cell receptor (beta chain). Its antigen is undetermined. Making the TCR beta libraries involved quantitative 5'-RACE with molecular barcodes. Each CDR3 protein gets one entry after TCRdb re-called the 5' RACE reads with MiXCR. The repertoire consists of 350,000 to 550,000 distinct CDR3 sequences, with 25% to 30% occurring once and the leading ten covering about 0.92%. The sample originates from a study of CD8 T cells in ankylosing spondylitis. V dropped 1 base and J dropped 6 bases, with 10 bases sitting between them. Germline V lookup: CDR1 KGHSH, CDR2 LQKENI. This CDR3 contains 13 residues. Study findings and constraints: Typical of ankylosing spondylitis blood, it appeared, was a TCR beta motif of under 10 highly homologous variants.

The V gene is TRBV18, the J gene TRBJ2-7; D unclear. The sequencing input was blood, either unsorted or a sorted T cell fraction (not recorded which). The receptor was isolated from a male donor with ankylosing spondylitis. The CDR3 region is CASSPLTDAEQYF. The DNA for the CDR3 is TGTGCCAGCTCACCACTAACAGACGCCGAGCAGTACTTC. The variable domain in full, with the rest retrieved from reference TRBV18 and TRBJ2-7, is NAGVMQNPRHLVRRRGQEARLRCSPMKGHSHVYWYRQLPEEGLKFMVYLQKENIIDESGMPKERFSAEFPKEGPSILRIQQVVRGDSAAYFCASSPLTDAEQYFGPGTRLTVT.